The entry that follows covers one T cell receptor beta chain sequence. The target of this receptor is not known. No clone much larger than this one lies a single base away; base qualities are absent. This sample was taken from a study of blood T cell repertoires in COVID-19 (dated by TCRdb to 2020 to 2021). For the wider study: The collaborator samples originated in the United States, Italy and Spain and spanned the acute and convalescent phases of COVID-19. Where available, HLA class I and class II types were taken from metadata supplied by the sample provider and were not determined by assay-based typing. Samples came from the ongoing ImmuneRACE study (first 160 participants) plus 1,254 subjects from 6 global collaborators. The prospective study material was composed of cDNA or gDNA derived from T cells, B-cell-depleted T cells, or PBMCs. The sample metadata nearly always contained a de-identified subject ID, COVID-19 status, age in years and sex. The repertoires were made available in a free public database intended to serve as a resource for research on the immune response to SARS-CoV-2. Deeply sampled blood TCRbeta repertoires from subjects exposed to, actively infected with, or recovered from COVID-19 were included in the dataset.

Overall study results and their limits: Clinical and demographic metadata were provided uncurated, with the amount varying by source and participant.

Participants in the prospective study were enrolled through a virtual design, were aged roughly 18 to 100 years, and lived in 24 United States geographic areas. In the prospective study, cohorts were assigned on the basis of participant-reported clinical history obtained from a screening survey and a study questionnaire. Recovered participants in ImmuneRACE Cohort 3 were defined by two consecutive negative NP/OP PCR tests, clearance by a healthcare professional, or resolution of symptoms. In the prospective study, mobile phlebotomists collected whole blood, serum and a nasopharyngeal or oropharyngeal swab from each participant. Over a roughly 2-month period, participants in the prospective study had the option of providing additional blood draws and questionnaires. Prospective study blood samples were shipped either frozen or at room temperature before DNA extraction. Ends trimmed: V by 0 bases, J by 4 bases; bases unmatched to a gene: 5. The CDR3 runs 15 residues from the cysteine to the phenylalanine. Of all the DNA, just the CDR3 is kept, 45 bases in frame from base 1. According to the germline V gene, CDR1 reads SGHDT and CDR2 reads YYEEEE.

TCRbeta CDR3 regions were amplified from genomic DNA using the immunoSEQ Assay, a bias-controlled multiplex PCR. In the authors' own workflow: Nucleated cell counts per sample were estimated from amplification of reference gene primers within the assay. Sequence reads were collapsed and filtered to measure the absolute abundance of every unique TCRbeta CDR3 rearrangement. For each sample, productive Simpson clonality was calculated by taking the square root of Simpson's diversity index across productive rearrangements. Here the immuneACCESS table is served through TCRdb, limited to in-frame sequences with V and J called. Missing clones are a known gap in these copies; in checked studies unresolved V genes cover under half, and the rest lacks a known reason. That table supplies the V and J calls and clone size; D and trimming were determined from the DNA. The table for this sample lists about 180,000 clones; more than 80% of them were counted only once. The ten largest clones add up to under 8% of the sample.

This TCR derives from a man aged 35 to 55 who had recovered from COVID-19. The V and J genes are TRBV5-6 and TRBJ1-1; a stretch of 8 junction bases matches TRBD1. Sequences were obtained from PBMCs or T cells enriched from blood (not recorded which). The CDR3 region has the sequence CASSLGAGGITEAFF. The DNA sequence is TGTGCCAGCAGCTTGGGGGCAGGGGGCATCACTGAAGCTTTCTTT.